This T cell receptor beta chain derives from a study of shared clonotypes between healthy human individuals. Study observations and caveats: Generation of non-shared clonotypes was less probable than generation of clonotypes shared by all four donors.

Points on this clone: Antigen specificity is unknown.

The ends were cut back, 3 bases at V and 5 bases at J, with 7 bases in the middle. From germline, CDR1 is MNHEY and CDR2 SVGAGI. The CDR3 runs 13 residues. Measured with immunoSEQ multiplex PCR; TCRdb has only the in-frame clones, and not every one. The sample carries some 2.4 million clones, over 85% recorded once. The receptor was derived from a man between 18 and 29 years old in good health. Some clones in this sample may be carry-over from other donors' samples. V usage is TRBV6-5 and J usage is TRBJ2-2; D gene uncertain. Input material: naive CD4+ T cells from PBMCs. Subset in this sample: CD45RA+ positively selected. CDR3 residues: CASSYGDTGELFF. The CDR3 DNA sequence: TGTGCCAGCAGTTATGGGGATACCGGGGAGCTGTTTTTT.